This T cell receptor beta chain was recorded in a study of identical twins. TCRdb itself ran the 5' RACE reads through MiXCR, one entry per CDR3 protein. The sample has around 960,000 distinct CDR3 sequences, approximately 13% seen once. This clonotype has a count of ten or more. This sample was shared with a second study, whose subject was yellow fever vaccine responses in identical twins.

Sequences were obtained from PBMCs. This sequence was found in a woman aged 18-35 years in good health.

The CDR3 bases are TGTGCCAGCAGCCAACAGGGGGCGAATTCCTACAATGAGCAGTTCTTC. This translates into CASSQQGANSYNEQFF. The rearrangement uses TRBV12-3 or TRBV12-4 and TRBJ2-1; TRBD1 agrees at 9 bases. Trimming cost V 6 bases and J 1 base; bases outside gene matches: 7. The CDR3 loop spans 16 amino acids.